Listed here is a single TCR beta chain. Its antigen remains unknown. These data are taken from a study of vaccination effects on CD4 cells after COVID-19. Study overall: Sample provision by two convalescent patients occurred 16 days and one week before vaccination.

Using viral peptide pools, the ViraFEST assay grew out antigen-specific CD4+ T cells prior to sequencing. The culture ran for around nine days, and then CD4+ T cells were isolated. The person had a PCR-confirmed SARS-CoV-2 infection during March to December 2020. Roughly 2 million PBMC per well were cultured with approximately 10 IU/ml IL-2 and roughly 10 ug/ml peptides. CDR3 length: 16 residues. Germline-derived CDR1 and CDR2 are SGDLS and YYNGEE. V lost 3 bases and J lost 2; bases outside the gene matches: 4. Data came from immunoSEQ multiplex PCR; TCRdb stores just in-frame clones and leaves some out. Among tens of thousands of clones listed, under 85% were seen once. General observations from the study: Few convalescent patients, and no early post-infection timepoints, were available to the study. New vaccine-induced clones made up most post-vaccine spike-reactive clones in convalescents.

The sequence derives from a human donor who had a prior SARS-CoV-2 infection. The gene calls are TRBV9 and TRBJ2-3; 12 bases map to TRBD2. Material: CD4+ T cells from PBMCs cultured with a peptide pool, obtained before COVID-19 vaccination. Here the CDR3 DNA reads TGTGCCAGCAGCGAAGGACTAGCGGGGACCACAGATACGCAGTATTTT. This translates into CASSEGLAGTTDTQYF.